Listed below are T cell receptor beta chains from one sample, sequenced in a study of cytomegalovirus exposure and HLA in healthy donors. Generated by immunoSEQ multiplex PCR, the TCRdb table keeps only in-frame clones and is missing some. Here the sample spans 300,000 or so clones, approximately 86% being singletons. Material: PBMCs. These TCRs come from a man aged 25-45 years in good health and CMV-seronegative. CDR3s include the opening cysteine and the closing phenylalanine or tryptophan. The D gene is left open where the match is weak.

cdr3_length v_call d_call cdr3_aa
15 TRBV27 TRBD2 CASSLYGGALDTQYF
14 TRBV6-6 . CASSGGGKPYEQYF
15 TRBV6-4 TRBD1 CASSDLGQGRNTQYF
13 TRBV7-2 . CASSLQFDYEQYF
15 TRBV4-1 TRBD1 CASSHGRGLADTQYF
16 TRBV2 TRBD1 CASSAPQGSGNTEAFF
14 TRBV7-2 TRBD2 CASSSSGGADTQYF
13 TRBV6-5 . CATRGETNEKLFF
15 TRBV7-9 . CASSLVLSGTDTQYF
15 TRBV9 . CASSVEGDTYNEQFF
14 TRBV7-2 . CASSLSRVGQPQHF
16 TRBV15 . CATSRDFAGGQGEAFF
12 TRBV15 . CATSVAGSGYTF
15 TRBV2 TRBD1 CASSPGQGLLYGYTF
18 TRBV5-1 . CASSLEGQGRSGANVLTF
15 TRBV21-1 . CASSKGTGEFYEQYF
15 TRBV5-1 TRBD1 CASSGDREGNQPQHF
15 TRBV27 . CASSSRTAANYGYTF
15 TRBV5-6 . CASKRDFSLGTEAFF
16 TRBV30 . CAWSVSGLPQLYEQYF
13 TRBV2 . CASKPAGSQTQHF
14 TRBV19 . CASSMGHYTGELFF
16 TRBV21-1 . CASSTRLAGQDNEQFF
20 TRBV21-1 . CASSAGQIALGLKSCNEQFF
15 TRBV5-5 TRBD1 CASSLEGGEFYEQYF
15 TRBV25-1 . CASSPVWGGSYEQYF
14 TRBV5-1 . CASSREGANTEAFF
16 TRBV7-6 TRBD2 CASSPVSGGVSGELFF
15 TRBV5-4 TRBD1 CASSSPSGQGNEQYF
14 TRBV10-3 . CAIASLGQGTGYTF
13 TRBV29-1 TRBD1 CSVLGTDSYEQYF
15 TRBV6-5 TRBD1 CASSYYGQAKGEQYF